This T cell receptor beta chain was sequenced for a study of blood T cell repertoires in COVID-19. Assay used: immunoSEQ multiplex PCR; TCRdb lists only in-frame clones, some missing. The data show almost 85,000 clones, roughly 90% seen once. The CDR3 totals 12 residues. Germline V gives CDR1 GTSNPN, CDR2 SVGIG (reference sequence). Trimming took off 4 bases at V and 1 base at J, with 7 bases between the two ends. The specimen sequenced was PBMCs or T cells enriched from blood (not recorded which). V usage is TRBV30 and J usage is TRBJ1-2, with a weak D call TRBD1 (5 bases). The clonotype was recovered from a woman in her 50s with acute COVID-19. The CDR3 nucleotides read TGTGCCTGGACGGGGGGTAACTATGGCTACACCTTC. Translating it yields CAWTGGNYGYTF. Combining the CDR3 with reference TRBV30 and TRBJ1-2 gives the whole variable domain SQTIHQWPATLVQPVGSPLSLECTVEGTSNPNLYWYRQAAGRGLQLLFYSVGIGQISSEVPQNLSASRPQDRQFILSSKKLLLSDSGFYLCAWTGGNYGYTFGSGTRLTVV.